Below, 16 T cell receptor beta chains from the same sample are listed, as sequenced in a study of blood T cell repertoires in COVID-19. Clones were sequenced by immunoSEQ multiplex PCR, and TCRdb holds only the in-frame ones, with some missing. The table has approximately 110,000 clones, about 75% seen once. Sequencing used peripheral blood. Receptor source: a woman in her seventies with acute or convalescent COVID-19.

This chain uses TRBV19 with TRBJ2-7; 8 bases are shared with TRBD1. Unmatched junction bases numbered 1, after V lost 3 bases and J lost 0 bases. Germline assignment: CDR1 LNHDA and CDR2 SQIVND (reference sequence). The CDR3 totals 14 residues. CDR3 loop: CASSITGGSYEQYF. CDR3 nucleotide sequence: TGTGCCAGTAGTATCACAGGGGGCTCCTACGAGCAGTACTTC.

CDR3 bases: TGTGCCAGCAGCTTAGGGACAGGGCGCTACGAGCAGTACTTC. Encoded protein: CASSLGTGRYEQYF. The chain has TRBV7-8 and TRBJ2-7, with 8 bases identical to TRBD1. The junction had 2 bases not matched to a gene; V was cut back by 1 base and J by 3 bases. CDR3 length: 14 residues. Germline V gene lookup returns CDR1 SGHVS and CDR2 FQNEAQ. The whole variable domain, remainder taken from reference TRBV7-8 and TRBJ2-7, is GAGVSQSPRYKVAKRGQDVALRCDPISGHVSLFWYQQALGQGPEFLTYFQNEAQLDKSGLPSDRFFAERPEGSVSTLKIQRTQQEDSAVYLCASSLGTGRYEQYFGPGTRLTVT.

The chain combines TRBV21-1 with TRBJ2-5; the table's D gene call, TRBD2, was not cross checked with the DNA. TRBV21-1 has pseudogene status. The CDR3 has 15 residues. Here the CDR3 reads CARNLGLYPQETQYF. The CDR3, as DNA: TGTGCCAGAAATCTGGGACTGTACCCCCAAGAGACCCAGTACTTC.

The chain employs TRBV6-2 or TRBV6-3 and TRBJ1-5; 7 bases align to TRBD1. Germline V gives CDR1 MNHEY, CDR2 SVGEGT. The CDR3 covers 18 residues. V lost 0 bases to trimming and J lost 9 bases; unmatched junction nucleotides: 17. The CDR3 DNA reads TGTGCCAGCAGTTACTCGTCTCGGACAGGTCTGTGGGATAGGCCCCAGCATTTT. This codes for CASSYSSRTGLWDRPQHF.

This clone was seen just once. V is TRBV11-2 and J is TRBJ2-2, with TRBD2 matching over 13 bases. Per the germline V gene, CDR1 is SGHAT and CDR2 is FQNNGV. The CDR3 extends over 16 amino acids. V shed 5 bases, J shed 7 bases, and the junction held 7 bases outside the gene matches. The DNA for the CDR3 is TGTGCCAGCAGCCCACTAGCGGGGGGGCGTGTCGGGGAGCTGTTTTTT. Translation: CASSPLAGGRVGELFF.

The DNA for the CDR3 is TGCGCCAGCAGCTTGGCCGCAGGGAGGAGTGAAAAACTGTTTTTT. This gives the protein CASSLAAGRSEKLFF. V usage is TRBV5-1 and J usage is TRBJ1-4, with D possibly TRBD1 on 5 matching bases. The CDR3 contains 15 residues. Germline V gene lookup returns CDR1 SGHRS and CDR2 YFSETQ. The V and J ends lost 0 bases and 7 bases respectively, with 13 bases between them.

This clone was observed a few times. The chain is built from TRBV7-2 and TRBJ1-2, with 7 bases identical to TRBD1. Germline CDR1 and CDR2: SGHTA and FQGNSA. The V gene end was trimmed by 4 bases and the J gene end by 7 bases; junction bases not matched to a gene: 15. The CDR3 runs to 16 residues. CDR3 nucleotide sequence: TGTGCCAGCAGCTCGAAACCAAACCAGGGGGTTGGTGGCTACACCTTC. It codes for CASSSKPNQGVGGYTF.

The chain combines TRBV5-1 with TRBJ1-1; D possibly corresponds to TRBD1 (6 bases). Trimming stripped 7 bases from V and 0 bases from J, with 10 bases between. This CDR3 region has 13 residues. From germline, CDR1 is SGHRS and CDR2 YFSETQ. The CDR3 nucleotides read TGCGCCAGCTCGCAGGGGATGAACACTGAAGCTTTCTTT. Protein sequence: CASSQGMNTEAFF. Full variable domain (rest looked up from reference TRBV5-1 and TRBJ1-1): KAGVTQTPRYLIKTRGQQVTLSCSPISGHRSVSWYQQTPGQGLQFLFEYFSETQRNKGNFPGRFSGRQFSNSRSEMNVSTLELGDSALYLCASSQGMNTEAFFGQGTRLTVV.

The gene calls are TRBV27 and TRBJ2-2, with D possibly being TRBD2 (6 bases). The CDR3 length is 16 residues. The V end lost 3 bases, the J end lost 6 bases, and 17 bases lay between the germline ends. CDR1 is MNHEY, CDR2 SMNVEV, per germline (reference sequence). CDR3 sequence reads: CASSFLRDLRPGELFF. In DNA, the CDR3 is TGTGCCAGCAGTTTTCTTCGGGACTTGAGACCCGGGGAGCTGTTTTTT.

V is TRBV5-1 and J is TRBJ1-3; the match to TRBD1 covers 9 bases. The germline V gene has CDR1 SGHRS and CDR2 YFSETQ. Trimming cost V 4 bases and J 3 bases; bases outside gene matches: 5. CDR3 length: 15 residues. CDR3 amino acids: CASSLGTGLGNTIYF. In DNA, the CDR3 is TGCGCCAGCAGCCTTGGGACAGGGCTTGGAAACACCATATATTTT.

V and J are TRBV7-9 and TRBJ1-1; no firm D call. From germline, CDR1 is SEHNR and CDR2 FQNEAQ (reference sequence). The CDR3 extends over 15 amino acids. Trimming left V 0 bases short and J 5 bases short, with 13 bases between. The CDR3 coding sequence is TGTGCCAGCAGCTTAGCCAGCACCTACGGGACTGAAGCTTTCTTT. Its protein is CASSLASTYGTEAFF.

The chain has TRBV11-2 and TRBJ1-5, with 8 positions matching TRBD1. Germline trimming cut 1 base from V and 4 bases from J; bases unmatched to any gene: 0. Per the germline V gene, CDR1 is SGHAT and CDR2 is FQNNGV. This CDR3 is built from 14 residues. CDR3 DNA sequence: TGTGCCAGCAGCTTAGGACAGGGGAATCAGCCCCAGCATTTT. It is translated as CASSLGQGNQPQHF.

This clone was seen once. This chain links TRBV5-1 with TRBJ1-1; 7 bases line up with TRBD1. The CDR3 is made up of 15 amino acids. The V and J ends lost 0 bases and 1 base, in that order; junction bases with no gene match: 3. From germline, CDR1 is SGHRS and CDR2 YFSETQ. The CDR3: CASSLAGGRNTEAFF. In DNA form, the CDR3 reads TGCGCCAGCAGCTTGGCAGGGGGAAGGAACACTGAAGCTTTCTTT.

The chain is built from TRBV30 and TRBJ1-6; no clear D. Looked up from germline, CDR1 is GTSNPN and CDR2 is SVGIG (reference sequence). The V gene lost 4 bases and the J gene lost 8 bases, with 18 bases spanning the gap. This CDR3 spans 15 amino acids. The CDR3 is CAWIPAGRRDSPLHF. In nucleotides, the CDR3 is TGTGCCTGGATCCCGGCGGGGAGGCGCGATTCACCCCTCCACTTT.

The J gene is TRBJ2-1, the V gene TRBV19; D ambiguous. Per germline, CDR1 LNHDA and CDR2 SQIVND (reference sequence). The CDR3 length is 11 residues. The ends were cut back, 3 bases at V and 7 bases at J, with 4 bases in the middle. CDR3 DNA: TGTGCCAGTAGTATCCCAAATGAGCAGTTCTTC. Protein: CASSIPNEQFF.

This clone has only a few counts. For the CDR3, the DNA is TGTGCCAGCTCACCACAAGCGGAAGAGACCCAGTACTTC. Amino acid sequence: CASSPQAEETQYF. The chain uses TRBV18 and TRBJ2-5, with D possibly being TRBD2 (5 bases). The CDR3 covers 13 residues. The V gene lost 1 base and the J gene lost 3 bases, with 6 bases spanning the gap. Germline-derived CDR1 and CDR2 are KGHSH and LQKENI. The full variable domain, its missing parts supplied by reference TRBV18 and TRBJ2-5, is NAGVMQNPRHLVRRRGQEARLRCSPMKGHSHVYWYRQLPEEGLKFMVYLQKENIIDESGMPKERFSAEFPKEGPSILRIQQVVRGDSAAYFCASSPQAEETQYFGPGTRLLVL.